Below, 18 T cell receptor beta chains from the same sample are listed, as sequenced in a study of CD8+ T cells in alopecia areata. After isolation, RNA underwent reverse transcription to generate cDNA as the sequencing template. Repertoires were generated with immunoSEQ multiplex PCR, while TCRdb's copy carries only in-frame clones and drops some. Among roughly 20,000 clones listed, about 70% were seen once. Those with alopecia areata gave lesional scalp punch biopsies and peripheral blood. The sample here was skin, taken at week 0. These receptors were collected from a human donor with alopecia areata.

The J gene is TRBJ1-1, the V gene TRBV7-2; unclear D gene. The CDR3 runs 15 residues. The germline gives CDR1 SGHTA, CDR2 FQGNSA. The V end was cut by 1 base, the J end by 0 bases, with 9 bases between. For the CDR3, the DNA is TGTGCCAGCAGCTTAGGTAGGGTCCTGAACACTGAAGCTTTCTTT. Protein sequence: CASSLGRVLNTEAFF.

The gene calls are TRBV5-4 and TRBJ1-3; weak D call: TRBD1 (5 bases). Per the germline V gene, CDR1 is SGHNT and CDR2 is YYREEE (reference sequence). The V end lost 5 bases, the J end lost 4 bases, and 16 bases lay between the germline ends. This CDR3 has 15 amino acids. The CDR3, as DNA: TGTGCCAGCAGGGAGGGGACTTCGGGGGGAAACACCATATATTTT. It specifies CASREGTSGGNTIYF.

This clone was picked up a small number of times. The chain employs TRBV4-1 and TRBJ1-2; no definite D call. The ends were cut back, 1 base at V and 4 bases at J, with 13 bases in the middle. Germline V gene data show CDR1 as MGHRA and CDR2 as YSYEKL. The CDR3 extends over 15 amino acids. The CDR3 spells CASSQGPRGFYGYTF. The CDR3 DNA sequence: TGCGCCAGCAGCCAAGGACCGCGAGGCTTCTATGGCTACACCTTC.

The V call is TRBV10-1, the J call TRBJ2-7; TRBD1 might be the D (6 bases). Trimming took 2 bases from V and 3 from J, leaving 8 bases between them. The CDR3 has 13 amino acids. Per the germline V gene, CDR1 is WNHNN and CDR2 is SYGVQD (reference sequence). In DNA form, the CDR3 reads TGCGCCAGCAGTGAGAGGACAGACTACGAGCAGTACTTC. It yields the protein CASSERTDYEQYF.

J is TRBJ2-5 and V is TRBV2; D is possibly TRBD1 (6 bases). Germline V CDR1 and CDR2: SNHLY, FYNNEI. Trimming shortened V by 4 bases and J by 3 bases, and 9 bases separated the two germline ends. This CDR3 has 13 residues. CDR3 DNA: TGTGCCAGCAGTGGGACAGTTAAAGAGACCCAGTACTTC. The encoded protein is CASSGTVKETQYF.

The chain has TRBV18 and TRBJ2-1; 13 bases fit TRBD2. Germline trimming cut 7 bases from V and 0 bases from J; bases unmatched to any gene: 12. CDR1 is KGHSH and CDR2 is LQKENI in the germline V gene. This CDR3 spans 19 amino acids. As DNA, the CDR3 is TGTGCCAGCTGGCCAACGGGACTAGCGGGGCCCCGCTCCTACAATGAGCAGTTCTTC. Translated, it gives CASWPTGLAGPRSYNEQFF.

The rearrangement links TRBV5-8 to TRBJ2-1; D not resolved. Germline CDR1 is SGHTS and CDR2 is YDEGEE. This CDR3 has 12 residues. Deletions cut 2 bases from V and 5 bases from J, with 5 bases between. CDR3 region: CASSFRHNEQFF. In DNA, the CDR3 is TGTGCCAGCAGCTTCAGGCACAATGAGCAGTTCTTC.

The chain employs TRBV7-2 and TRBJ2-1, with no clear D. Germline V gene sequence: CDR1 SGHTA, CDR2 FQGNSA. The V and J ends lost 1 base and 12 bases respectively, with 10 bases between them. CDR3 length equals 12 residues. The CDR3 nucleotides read TGTGCCAGCAGCTTAGGGGCCGTTGGGCAGTTCTTC. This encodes CASSLGAVGQFF.

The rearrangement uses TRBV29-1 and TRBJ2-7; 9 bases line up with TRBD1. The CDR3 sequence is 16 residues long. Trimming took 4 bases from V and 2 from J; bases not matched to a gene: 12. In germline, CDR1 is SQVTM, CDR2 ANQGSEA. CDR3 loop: CSVAGQGTARTYEQYF. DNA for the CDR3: TGCAGCGTTGCGGGACAGGGTACTGCTAGGACCTACGAGCAGTACTTC.

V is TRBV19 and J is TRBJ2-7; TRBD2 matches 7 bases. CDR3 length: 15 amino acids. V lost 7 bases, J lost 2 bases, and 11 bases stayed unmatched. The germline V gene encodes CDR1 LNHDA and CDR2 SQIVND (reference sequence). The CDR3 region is CASNRSGGEAYEQYF. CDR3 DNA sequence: TGTGCCAGTAATCGCTCGGGGGGTGAGGCCTACGAGCAGTACTTC.

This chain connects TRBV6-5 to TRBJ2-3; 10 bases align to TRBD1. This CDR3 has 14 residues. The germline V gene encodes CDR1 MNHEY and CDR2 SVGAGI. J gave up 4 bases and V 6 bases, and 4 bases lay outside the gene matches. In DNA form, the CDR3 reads TGTGCCAGCAGGCGGACAGGGGGAGCAGATACGCAGTATTTT. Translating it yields CASRRTGGADTQYF.

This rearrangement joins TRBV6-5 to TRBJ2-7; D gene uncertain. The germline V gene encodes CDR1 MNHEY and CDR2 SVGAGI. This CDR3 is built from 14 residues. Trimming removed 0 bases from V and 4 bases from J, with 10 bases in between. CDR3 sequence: CASSYSQIKYEQYF. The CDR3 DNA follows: TGTGCCAGCAGTTACTCCCAGATCAAGTACGAGCAGTACTTC.

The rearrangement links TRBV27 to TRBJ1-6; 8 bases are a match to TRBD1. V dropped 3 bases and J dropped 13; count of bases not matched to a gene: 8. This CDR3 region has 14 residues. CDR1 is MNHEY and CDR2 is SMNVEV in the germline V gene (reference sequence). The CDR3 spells CASSFGQGALPLHF. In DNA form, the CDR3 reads TGTGCCAGCAGTTTTGGTCAGGGGGCTCTCCCCCTCCACTTT.

In nucleotides, the CDR3 is TGTGCCAGCAGCTTGGGGGCTAGCAAGCCCCAGCATTTT. As protein: CASSLGASKPQHF. The chain carries TRBV5-5 and TRBJ1-5; D call uncertain. The CDR3 extends over 13 amino acids. Trimming cost V 0 bases and J 8 bases, with 9 bases left between them. Per germline, CDR1 SGHKS and CDR2 YYEKEE (reference sequence).

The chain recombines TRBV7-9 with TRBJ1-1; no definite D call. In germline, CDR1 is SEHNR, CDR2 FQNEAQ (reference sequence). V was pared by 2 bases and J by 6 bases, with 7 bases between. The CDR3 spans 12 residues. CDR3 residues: CASSLRSAEAFF. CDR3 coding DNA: TGTGCCAGCAGCTTAAGGAGCGCTGAAGCTTTCTTT.

The CDR3 region is CASSSLVAGRTDTQYF. The DNA of the CDR3 is TGCGCCAGCAGCTCCTTGGTAGCGGGACGCACAGATACGCAGTATTTT. The chain employs TRBV5-1 and TRBJ2-3; 8 bases map to TRBD2. Germline CDR1 is SGHRS and CDR2 is YFSETQ. The CDR3 extends over 16 amino acids. V shed 3 bases, J shed 1 base, and the junction held 7 bases outside the gene matches. The variable domain in full, completed from reference TRBV5-1 and TRBJ2-3, reads KAGVTQTPRYLIKTRGQQVTLSCSPISGHRSVSWYQQTPGQGLQFLFEYFSETQRNKGNFPGRFSGRQFSNSRSEMNVSTLELGDSALYLCASSSLVAGRTDTQYFGPGTRLTVL.

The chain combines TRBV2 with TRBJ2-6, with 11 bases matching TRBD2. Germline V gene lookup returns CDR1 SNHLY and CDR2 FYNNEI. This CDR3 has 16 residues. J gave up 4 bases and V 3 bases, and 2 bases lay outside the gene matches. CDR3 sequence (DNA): TGTGCCAGCAGTGAGGGACTAGCGGCAGGGGCCAACGTCCTGACTTTC. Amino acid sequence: CASSEGLAAGANVLTF.

This CDR3 is CASSKVWTSGGGNIQYF. The CDR3 nucleotides are TGTGCCAGTAGTAAGGTGTGGACTAGCGGGGGAGGAAACATTCAGTACTTC. The genes are TRBV19 and TRBJ2-4; 13 nucleotides match TRBD2. Germline loops: CDR1 LNHDA, CDR2 SQIVND (reference sequence). The CDR3 extends over 17 amino acids. V lost 4 bases to trimming and J lost 6 bases; unmatched junction nucleotides: 9.